A single T cell receptor (beta chain) is shown here with its context. TCR beta sequencing covered blood CD8+ and CD4+ T cells. The multiple sclerosis controls consisted of treatment-naive patients with relapsing-remitting disease, either stable or active. This specimen belongs to a study of CD8 T cells in Susac syndrome. Deletions cut 3 bases from V and 3 bases from J, with 25 bases between. Germline V CDR1 and CDR2: GTSNPN, SVGIG (reference sequence). This CDR3 has 18 residues. Roughly 0.5 to 1 ug RNA was reverse transcribed with random hexamers. Across 54 Vbeta and 13 Jbeta, immunoSEQ multiplex PCR amplified TCR beta CDR3. TCRdb re-called the immunoSEQ multiplex PCR reads through MiXCR, storing one row per CDR3 protein. The sample lists almost 450,000 distinct CDR3 sequences; approximately 85% were seen once.

The V and J genes are TRBV30 and TRBJ2-3; the D gene is possibly TRBD2 (5 bases). Sequencing was carried out using CD8+ T cells from PBMCs. The TCR comes from a human donor with multiple sclerosis. In nucleotides, the CDR3 is TGTGCCTGGAGGGGGTCTTGGATGCGGGCTGAACTAACAGATACGCAGTATTTT. It translates to CAWRGSWMRAELTDTQYF.